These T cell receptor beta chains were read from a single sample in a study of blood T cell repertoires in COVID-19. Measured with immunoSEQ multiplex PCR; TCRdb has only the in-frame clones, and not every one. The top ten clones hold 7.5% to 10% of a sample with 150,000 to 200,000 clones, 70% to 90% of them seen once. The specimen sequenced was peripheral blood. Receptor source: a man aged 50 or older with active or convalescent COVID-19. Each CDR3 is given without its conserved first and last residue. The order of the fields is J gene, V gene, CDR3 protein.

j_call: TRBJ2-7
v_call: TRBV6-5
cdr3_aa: ASSPLAGAVYEQY

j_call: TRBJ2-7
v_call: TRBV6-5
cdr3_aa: ASSYKTGSYEQY

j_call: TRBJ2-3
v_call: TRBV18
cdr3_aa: ASSPYLRADTQY

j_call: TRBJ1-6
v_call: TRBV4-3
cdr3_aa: ASSQDLPSIPRDSPLH

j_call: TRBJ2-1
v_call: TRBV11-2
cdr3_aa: AVDGGLAGGPSSYNEQF

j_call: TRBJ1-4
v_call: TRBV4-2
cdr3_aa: ASSQRKTALEEKLF

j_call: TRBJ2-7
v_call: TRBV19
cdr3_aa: ASSESGGAGEQY

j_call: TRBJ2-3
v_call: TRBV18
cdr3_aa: ASSPPRGSGTDTQY

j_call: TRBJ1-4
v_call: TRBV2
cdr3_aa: ASCIDLPGSNEKLF

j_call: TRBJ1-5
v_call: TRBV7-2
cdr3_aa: ASSLTGEYSNQPQH

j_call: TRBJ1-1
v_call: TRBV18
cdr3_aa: ASSLQGVPDTEAF

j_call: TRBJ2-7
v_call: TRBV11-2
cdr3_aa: ASRPGTGYEQY

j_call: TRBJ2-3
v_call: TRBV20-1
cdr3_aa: SASHGGGTDTQY

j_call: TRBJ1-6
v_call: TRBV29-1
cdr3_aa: SVSDSDSPLH

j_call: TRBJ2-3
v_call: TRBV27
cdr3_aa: ASSLAGGVDTQY

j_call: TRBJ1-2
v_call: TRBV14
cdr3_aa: ASSAGQGATFNYGYT

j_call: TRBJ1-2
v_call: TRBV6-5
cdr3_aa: ASRTGDSYYGYT

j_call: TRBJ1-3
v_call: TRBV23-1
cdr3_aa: ASSQGGTAGNTIY

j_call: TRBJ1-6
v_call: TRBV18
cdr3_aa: ASSPGFGGNSPLH

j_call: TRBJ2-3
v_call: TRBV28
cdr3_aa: ASSPGLPTDTQY

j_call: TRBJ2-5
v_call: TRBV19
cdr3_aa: ASSRSGNTETQY

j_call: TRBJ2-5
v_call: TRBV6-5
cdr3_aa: ASFRTSAQETQY

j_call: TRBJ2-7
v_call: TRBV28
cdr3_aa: ASNRADEQY

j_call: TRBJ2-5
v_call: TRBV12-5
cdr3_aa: ASGWLDPGETQY

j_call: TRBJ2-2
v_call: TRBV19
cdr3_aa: ASTTSGRLGGELF

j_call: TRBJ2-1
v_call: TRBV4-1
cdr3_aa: ASSQGKAGNYNEQF

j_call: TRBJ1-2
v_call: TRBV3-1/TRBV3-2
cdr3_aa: ASSPRDRAYGYT

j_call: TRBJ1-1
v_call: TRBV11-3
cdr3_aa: ASSLGKNTEAF

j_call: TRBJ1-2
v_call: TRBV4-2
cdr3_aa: ASSQDPQESLYGYT

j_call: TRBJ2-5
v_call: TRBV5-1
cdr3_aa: ASSLASGGFQETQY

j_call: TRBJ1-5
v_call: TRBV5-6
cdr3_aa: ASSLTDSDNQPQH

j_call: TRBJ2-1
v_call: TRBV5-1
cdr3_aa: ASSSTGLAGILNNEQF

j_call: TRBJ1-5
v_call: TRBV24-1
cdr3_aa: ATSAGTGETYQPQH

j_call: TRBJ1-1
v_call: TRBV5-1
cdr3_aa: ASSSSPRQEAF

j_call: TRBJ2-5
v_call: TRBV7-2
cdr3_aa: ASSFWGRETQY

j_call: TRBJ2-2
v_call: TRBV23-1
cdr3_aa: ASSQGPDSMNTGELF

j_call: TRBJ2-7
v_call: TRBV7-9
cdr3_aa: ASRGTSGNEQY

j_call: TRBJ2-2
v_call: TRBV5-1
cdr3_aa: ASSLGGAQNTGELF

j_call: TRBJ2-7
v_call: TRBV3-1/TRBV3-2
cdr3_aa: ASSQDTSRRFYEQY

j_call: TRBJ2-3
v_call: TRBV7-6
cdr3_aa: ASSSKREGPDTQY

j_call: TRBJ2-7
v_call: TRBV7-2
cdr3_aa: ASSPVSEKQY

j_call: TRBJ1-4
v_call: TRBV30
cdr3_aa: AWGVDRGSTNEKLF

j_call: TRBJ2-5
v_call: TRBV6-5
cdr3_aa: ASSDGHYQETQY

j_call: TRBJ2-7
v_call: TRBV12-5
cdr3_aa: ASGPTNFAIEQY

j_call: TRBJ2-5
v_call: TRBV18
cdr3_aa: ASSPPDRRGETQY

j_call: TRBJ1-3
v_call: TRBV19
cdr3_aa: ASSSQGGTGNTIY

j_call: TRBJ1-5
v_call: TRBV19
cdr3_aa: ASSINGGAGGQPQH

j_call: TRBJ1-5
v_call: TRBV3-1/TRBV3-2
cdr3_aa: ASSQAGLNQPQH

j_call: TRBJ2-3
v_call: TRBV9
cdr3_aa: ASSVGGRASPFSTDTQY

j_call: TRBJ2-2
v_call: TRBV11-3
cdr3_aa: ASSLTTGRASRTGELF

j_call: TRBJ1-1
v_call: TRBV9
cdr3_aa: ASSAYLALGENTEAF